These 21 T cell receptor beta chains came from one sample sequenced in a study of shared clonotypes between healthy human individuals. Produced via immunoSEQ multiplex PCR; TCRdb's table is partial and in-frame only. The sample yields fewer than 1.8 million clones, 98% to 99% seen once. The sample taken for sequencing was naive CD4+ T cells sorted from blood. Stated subset: CD45RA+ positively selected. All receptors derive from a man aged 25 to 45 in good health.

The V gene is TRBV7-9, the J gene TRBJ2-7; D unresolved. CDR3 length equals 11 residues. V was cut by 10 bases and J by 6 bases, with 13 bases left in between. Germline-derived CDR1 and CDR2 are SEHNR and FQNEAQ (reference sequence). The CDR3 reads CATRNELEQYF. Written as DNA, the CDR3 is TGTGCCACCCGAAATGAGCTCGAGCAGTACTTC.

The J gene is TRBJ2-3, the V gene TRBV5-1; D unclear. V lost 4 bases and J 9 bases, leaving 12 bases between the germline ends. The germline V gene encodes CDR1 SGHRS and CDR2 YFSETQ. There are 12 residues in the CDR3. Here the CDR3 reads CASSAPSDTQYF. The CDR3 DNA follows: TGCGCCAGCAGCGCCCCATCGGACACGCAGTATTTT.

A note on this clone: The CDR3 does not close with the conserved phenylalanine or tryptophan, likely indicating a read error. The DNA is left out, because the CDR3 cannot be placed on it with certainty; the CDR3 is given as TCRdb lists it. The chain recombines TRBV5-1 with TRBJ2-7; the DNA was not compared with TRBD1, the D call given in the table. 11 amino acids form the CDR3, both terminal residues included. Germline V gives CDR1 SGHRS, CDR2 YFSETQ. The CDR3 is CASSLTRDNPR.

The CDR3 bases are TGTGCCAGCAGTGGTGGAAGAACCTCCTACAATGAGCAGTTCTTC. Amino acids: CASSGGRTSYNEQFF. V gene TRBV2 combines with J gene TRBJ2-1; D gene ambiguous. This CDR3 is 15 amino acids long. Trimming shortened V by 4 bases and J by 0 bases, and 10 bases separated the two germline ends. Germline lookup yields CDR1 SNHLY and CDR2 FYNNEI.

This chain joins TRBV25-1 and TRBJ1-4; a weak D match, TRBD1 (6 bases). CDR1 is MGHDK, CDR2 SYGVNS, per germline. This CDR3 region has 13 residues. V dropped 8 bases and J dropped 5 bases, with 12 bases sitting between them. CDR3 bases: TGTGCCAGCCGCGAGGGGGGGAATGAAAAACTGTTTTTT. As protein: CASREGGNEKLFF. The variable domain in full, with the rest retrieved from reference TRBV25-1 and TRBJ1-4, is EADIYQTPRYLVIGTGKKITLECSQTMGHDKMYWYQQDPGMELHLIHYSYGVNSTEKGDLSSESTVSRIRTEHFPLTLESARPSHTSQYLCASREGGNEKLFFGSGTQLSVL.

This chain joins TRBV28 and TRBJ1-1; no reliable D call. The CDR3 consists of 14 residues. V lost 5 bases, J lost 3 bases, and 13 bases lay in between. Germline lookup yields CDR1 MDHEN and CDR2 SYDVKM. DNA for the CDR3: TGTGCCAGCAGTCTAACATACAGCTACACTGAAGCTTTCTTT. Amino acids: CASSLTYSYTEAFF.

The J gene is TRBJ2-2, the V gene TRBV12-5; 8 nucleotides line up with TRBD1. The CDR3 covers 14 residues. Germline V gives CDR1 LGHNT, CDR2 FRNRAP. With 6 bases clipped from V and 7 bases from J, the junction kept 7 bases outside the gene matches. The chain's CDR3 is CASGKTGVDGELFF. The CDR3 DNA sequence: TGTGCTAGTGGCAAGACAGGGGTAGACGGGGAGCTGTTTTTT. Together with reference TRBV12-5 and TRBJ2-2, the CDR3 gives the full variable domain: DARVTQTPRHKVTEMGQEVTMRCQPILGHNTVFWYRQTMMQGLELLAYFRNRAPLDDSGMPKDRFSAEMPDATLATLKIQPSEPRDSAVYFCASGKTGVDGELFFGEGSRLTVL.

This clone was seen once. V usage is TRBV6-1 and J usage is TRBJ2-2; D unresolved. Looked up from germline, CDR1 is MNHNS and CDR2 is SASEGT. CDR3 length equals 13 residues. V was shortened by 1 base and J by 6 bases, with 6 bases between the two germline ends. The CDR3 DNA follows: TGTGCCAGCAGTGAAGGGGGTCCCGGGGAGCTGTTTTTT. Translating gives CASSEGGPGELFF.

V usage is TRBV28 and J usage is TRBJ2-1; TRBD2 aligns across 7 bases. This CDR3 is 16 amino acids long. Unmatched junction bases numbered 9, after V lost 2 bases and J lost 5 bases. In germline, CDR1 is MDHEN, CDR2 SYDVKM. CDR3 protein: CASSLTTGGVNNEQFF. The CDR3 bases are TGTGCCAGCAGTTTAACGACGGGAGGTGTGAACAATGAGCAGTTCTTC.

The V gene is TRBV7-8, the J gene TRBJ1-2; D not resolved. CDR1 and CDR2 from the germline V gene are SGHVS and FQNEAQ. V was pared by 5 bases and J by 4 bases, with 11 bases between. The CDR3 totals 13 residues. The CDR3 nucleotides are TGTGCCAGCAGCATACAGAGCCGCTATGGCTACACCTTC. Protein: CASSIQSRYGYTF.

This clone was picked up one time. The rearrangement uses TRBV7-9 and TRBJ1-2; 9 bases align to TRBD1. The CDR3 has 15 amino acids. J gave up 8 bases and V 4 bases, and 11 bases lay outside the gene matches. Germline lookup yields CDR1 SEHNR and CDR2 FQNEAQ (reference sequence). The CDR3 protein is CASSSYGTGTSGYTF. In DNA form, the CDR3 reads TGTGCCAGCAGCTCTTATGGGACAGGGACGAGCGGCTACACCTTC. Using reference TRBV7-9 and TRBJ1-2 for the parts outside the CDR3, the full variable domain is DTGVSQNPRHKITKRGQNVTFRCDPISEHNRLYWYRQTLGQGPEFLTYFQNEAQLEKSRLLSDRFSAERPKGSFSTLEIQRTEQGDSAMYLCASSSYGTGTSGYTFGSGTRLTVV.

The genes are TRBV7-8 and TRBJ1-1; a weak D match, TRBD1 (5 bases). Looked up from germline, CDR1 is SGHVS and CDR2 is FQNEAQ. Trimming pared 1 base from V and 1 base from J, leaving 10 bases between. CDR3 length equals 15 residues. In DNA, the CDR3 is TGTGCCAGCAGCTTAGGGGGGACGGCGAACACTGAAGCTTTCTTT. This gives the protein CASSLGGTANTEAFF.

CDR3 protein: CASSLRTAGYNEQFF. The CDR3 DNA follows: TGTGCCAGCAGCTTAAGGACGGCGGGGTACAATGAGCAGTTCTTC. The rearrangement uses TRBV11-3 and TRBJ2-1; the D gene is possibly TRBD2 (6 bases). Germline V lookup: CDR1 SGHNT, CDR2 YENEEA. This CDR3 has 15 amino acids. The V end was cut by 2 bases, the J end by 4 bases, with 12 bases between.

V and J are TRBV10-3 and TRBJ2-1; 9 nucleotides align to TRBD1. Germline V gene sequence: CDR1 ENHRY, CDR2 SYGVKD. CDR3 size: 15 residues. With V trimmed by 8 bases and J by 8 bases, 13 bases remained unmatched. This CDR3 is CAIGNLRDRVHEQFF. DNA for the CDR3: TGTGCCATCGGGAACCTCCGGGACAGGGTACATGAGCAGTTCTTC.

V and J are TRBV19 and TRBJ2-7, with D perhaps being TRBD1 or TRBD2 (5 bases each). Germline V CDR1 and CDR2: LNHDA, SQIVND (reference sequence). The CDR3 has 14 residues. V was trimmed by 5 bases and J by 4 bases, leaving 15 bases between them. The CDR3 spells CASSEPGRSYEQYF. The CDR3 bases are TGTGCCAGTAGTGAGCCGGGACGGAGTTACGAGCAGTACTTC.

The V and J genes are TRBV6-6 and TRBJ2-1, with unresolved D. With 7 bases removed from V and 10 bases from J, the gap between germline ends came to 14 bases. This CDR3 spans 12 amino acids. The germline V gene encodes CDR1 MNHNY and CDR2 SVGAGI (reference sequence). Here the CDR3 DNA reads TGTGCCAGCACTCAGGCGCGTGGCGAGCAGTTCTTC. This codes for CASTQARGEQFF.

The rearrangement joins TRBV5-1 to TRBJ1-2; no clear D gene. The CDR3 sequence is 14 residues long. V dropped 3 bases and J dropped 4 bases, with 13 bases sitting between them. The germline V gene has CDR1 SGHRS and CDR2 YFSETQ. The CDR3: CASSSGKTAYGYTF. The CDR3 DNA follows: TGCGCCAGCAGCTCGGGCAAGACGGCCTATGGCTACACCTTC.

CDR3 nucleotide sequence: TGTGCCACCAGCAGCGTTGTATATGAAAAACTGTTTTTT. This codes for CATSSVVYEKLFF. The chain uses TRBV15 and TRBJ1-4; D is unresolved. With 3 bases removed from V and 6 bases from J, the gap between germline ends came to 8 bases. The CDR3 totals 13 residues. Germline assignment: CDR1 LNHNV and CDR2 YYDKDF (reference sequence).

This chain uses TRBV9 with TRBJ2-7; D is ambiguous. V lost 0 bases, J lost 5 bases, and 15 bases lay in between. The CDR3 is made up of 15 amino acids. Germline CDR1 is SGDLS and CDR2 is YYNGEE. In nucleotides, the CDR3 is TGTGCCAGCAGCGTAGGGCATAGGGCGGTCAACGAGCAGTACTTC. This sequence encodes CASSVGHRAVNEQYF.

This clone is a singleton in its sample. V and J are TRBV7-8 and TRBJ2-7, with 8 bases that match TRBD2. The CDR3 loop spans 15 amino acids. The germline CDR1 and CDR2 sequences are SGHVS and FQNEAQ. The V and J ends lost 4 bases and 0 bases, in that order; junction bases with no gene match: 5. The DNA of the CDR3 is TGTGCCAGCAGCTCCCTTAGCGGGATCTCCTACGAGCAGTACTTC. It is translated as CASSSLSGISYEQYF.

This chain joins TRBV9 and TRBJ2-3; 9 bases line up with TRBD1. This CDR3 has 17 residues. Per germline, CDR1 SGDLS and CDR2 YYNGEE. J lost 3 bases, V lost 2 bases, and 10 bases had no gene match. The CDR3 DNA follows: TGTGCCAGCAGCGTTCCCCCCGGGACAGGGTTTACAGATACGCAGTATTTT. This encodes CASSVPPGTGFTDTQYF.